The clone carrying this TCR beta chain has just a few counts. What it recognizes is unknown. CDR1 and CDR2 (germline): SGHDT, YYEEEE. With 4 bases removed from V and 6 bases from J, the gap between germline ends came to 17 bases. The CDR3 has 15 amino acids. This sample is part of a study of shared clonotypes between healthy human individuals. General observations from the study: Some clonotypes were shared by all four sorted-subset donors, while others were not shared. The non-shared ones had lower generation probabilities than the shared ones.

Produced via immunoSEQ multiplex PCR; TCRdb's table is partial and in-frame only. The sample records about 110,000 clones, around 68% being singletons. The sample comprised memory CD8+ T cells sorted from blood. Sample subset: CD45RO+ cells pooled with CCR7-negative TemRA cells. The chain recombines TRBV5-6 with TRBJ2-1; TRBD1 might be the D (6 bases). The origin of this receptor is a woman aged 25 to 39 in good health. CDR3 region: CASSLRTVWINEQFF. In nucleotides, the CDR3 is TGTGCCAGCAGCCTACGGACAGTTTGGATCAATGAGCAGTTCTTC.